The 5 T cell receptor beta chains below were found in one sample sequenced in a study of blood T cells in healthy people across ages. The second PCR ran about 6 to 11 cycles with a sample-barcoded 5' primer and J-beta primers. Each CDR3 protein is one row after TCRdb ran MiXCR on the 5' RACE reads. The repertoire consists of 1.6 million or so distinct CDR3 sequences, with roughly 32% occurring once and the leading ten covering approximately 10%. Sequencing was carried out using blood. These receptors were collected from a woman younger than 45 in good health.

Details on this clonotype: At one end the junction does not follow the germline gene, possibly because of a read error. The chain recombines TRBV28 with TRBJ2-3, with D possibly TRBD2 on 6 matching bases. This CDR3 spans 16 amino acids. Germline values: CDR1 MDHEN, CDR2 SYDVKM. For the CDR3, the DNA is TGTGCCAGCAGTGCAACTAGCTCACCTAGCACAGATACGCTGTATTTT. Protein product: CASSATSSPSTDTLYF.

The CDR3 DNA reads TGTGCCAGCAGCCAGACAGGTGGAGGTACCTACGAGCAGTACTTC. Residues: CASSQTGGGTYEQYF. The genes are TRBV7-9 and TRBJ2-7, with D possibly being TRBD1 (6 bases). Germline V CDR1 and CDR2: SEHNR, FQNEAQ (reference sequence). V shed 5 bases and J shed 2 bases, with 16 bases lying between them. The CDR3 consists of 15 residues.

Details on this clonotype: Possible read error: a much larger clone is one base away. The chain employs TRBV5-1 and TRBJ2-4; 7 bases fit TRBD1. Germline V gene sequence: CDR1 SGHRS, CDR2 YFSETQ. The CDR3 is made up of 17 amino acids. This chain's CDR3 is CASSPDRVDGAKNIRYF. The CDR3 DNA sequence: TGCGCCAGCAGCCCAGACAGGGTGGATGGCGCCAAAAACATTCGGTACTTC.

This clonotype has only a few counts. V usage is TRBV20-1 and J usage is TRBJ1-2, with TRBD1 matching over 7 bases. This CDR3 has 12 amino acids. In germline, CDR1 is DFQATT, CDR2 SNEGSKA (reference sequence). V shed 6 bases, J shed 3 bases, and the junction held 4 bases outside the gene matches. The CDR3 spells CSATGEHYGYTF. For the CDR3, the DNA is TGCAGTGCCACAGGGGAGCACTATGGCTACACCTTC.

The chain carries TRBV10-2 and TRBJ2-7; D call uncertain. The V end was cut by 6 bases, the J end by 6 bases, with 12 bases between. The V gene's germline CDR1 is WSHSY and CDR2 SAAADI. The CDR3 is made up of 12 amino acids. CDR3 sequence: CASSATSLEQYF. The CDR3 nucleotides are TGCGCCAGCAGCGCAACGTCGCTCGAGCAGTACTTC.